These 14 T cell receptor beta chains came from one sample sequenced in a study of T cell repertoires in cytomegalovirus infection. A single record per CDR3 protein comes from TCRdb applying MiXCR to the reads. The sample consists of about 160,000 distinct CDR3 sequences, about 15% of them appearing once. Input material: CD8+ T cells from PBMCs. These receptors came from a human donor in good health (CMV status not recorded). Some clones in this sample may be carry-over from other donors' samples.

V and J are TRBV6-1 and TRBJ2-7; TRBD1 matches 8 bases. J was trimmed by 3 bases and V by 10 bases; bases with no gene match: 5. CDR3 length: 12 amino acids. CDR1 and CDR2 (germline): MNHNS, SASEGT. This CDR3 is CATLDRVYEQYF. The DNA for the CDR3 is TGTGCCACCCTGGACAGGGTCTACGAGCAGTACTTC.

This clonotype was detected a few times. The chain has TRBV4-1 and TRBJ2-2; 7 bases are a match to TRBD2. The CDR3 has 12 residues. J lost 8 bases, V lost 4 bases, and 1 base had no gene match. Per germline, CDR1 MGHRA and CDR2 YSYEKL. CDR3 nucleotides: TGCGCCAGCAGCCGAGCGGGAGGGGAGCTGTTTTTT. This gives the protein CASSRAGGELFF.

This chain uses TRBV7-9 with TRBJ1-1, with a tentative D call TRBD1 (6 bases). Trimming took off 5 bases at V and 8 bases at J, with 18 bases between the two ends. Germline-derived CDR1 and CDR2 are SEHNR and FQNEAQ (reference sequence). The CDR3 length is 14 residues. This CDR3 reads CASSHPLGAQEAFF. In nucleotides, the CDR3 is TGTGCCAGCAGCCACCCTTTGGGGGCGCAGGAAGCTTTCTTT.

This sequence joins TRBV6-5 and TRBJ2-7, with a possible D match to TRBD2 (7 bases). The CDR3 extends over 16 amino acids. Trimming pared 3 bases from V and 5 bases from J, leaving 20 bases between. From germline, CDR1 is MNHEY and CDR2 SVGAGI. CDR3 DNA sequence: TGTGCCAGCAGTTATTTTCTAGGGGGGGCTGGGGACGAGCAGTACTTC. Translating it yields CASSYFLGGAGDEQYF.

The J gene is TRBJ2-7, the V gene TRBV6-2 or TRBV6-3; D might be TRBD1 or TRBD2, each matching 5 bases. The V end lost 5 bases, the J end lost 0 bases, and 14 bases lay between the germline ends. CDR1 and CDR2 (germline): MNHEY, SVGEGT. The CDR3 is 15 residues long. The CDR3 loop reads CASSALGDGSYEQYF. For the CDR3, the DNA is TGTGCCAGCAGTGCACTAGGGGACGGCTCCTACGAGCAGTACTTC.

This clonotype was observed many times. The rearrangement links TRBV11-2 to TRBJ2-3; D gene ambiguous. V lost 5 bases and J lost 6, with 12 bases in between. The CDR3 has 13 amino acids. The germline CDR1 and CDR2 sequences are SGHAT and FQNNGV. CDR3 nucleotide sequence: TGTGCCAGCAGCCCGCGTTATGGGGATACGCAGTATTTT. It is translated as CASSPRYGDTQYF. The full variable domain, rest sourced from reference TRBV11-2 and TRBJ2-3, is EAGVAQSPRYKIIEKRQSVAFWCNPISGHATLYWYQQILGQGPKLLIQFQNNGVVDDSQLPKDRFSAERLKGVDSTLKIQPAKLEDSAVYLCASSPRYGDTQYFGPGTRLTVL.

This clonotype is a singleton in its sample. This sequence joins TRBV29-1 and TRBJ2-7, with a tentative D call TRBD2 (6 bases). The CDR3 spans 15 residues. Trimming removed 5 bases from V and 3 bases from J, with 20 bases in between. The germline V gene encodes CDR1 SQVTM and CDR2 ANQGSEA. The CDR3 protein is CSVISGENIIYEQYF. The DNA of the CDR3 is TGCAGCGTTATATCGGGGGAAAACATCATCTACGAGCAGTACTTC.

The CDR3 bases are TGTGCCAGCACCCAAGGGGGGAGAGGCACTGAAGCTTTCTTT. This sequence encodes CASTQGGRGTEAFF. J is TRBJ1-1 and V is TRBV7-9, with D possibly matching TRBD1 (6 bases). V was clipped by 7 bases and J by 4 bases, with 16 bases between them. The CDR3 consists of 14 residues. Per germline, CDR1 SEHNR and CDR2 FQNEAQ (reference sequence).

The chain recombines TRBV29-1 with TRBJ2-1; D is unclear. Trimming stripped 4 bases from V and 4 bases from J, with 8 bases between. The CDR3 loop spans 12 amino acids. From germline, CDR1 is SQVTM and CDR2 ANQGSEA. In DNA form, the CDR3 reads TGCAGCGTTGTGACCCCTTACAATGAGCAGTTCTTC. It codes for CSVVTPYNEQFF.

The genes are TRBV29-1 and TRBJ2-1; unclear D gene. CDR3 length equals 12 residues. Trimming cost V 0 bases and J 15 bases, with 15 bases left between them. Germline loops: CDR1 SQVTM, CDR2 ANQGSEA. The CDR3 DNA reads as TGCAGCGTTGAAGATGACCCCTCGGATCCGTTCTTC. Amino acid sequence: CSVEDDPSDPFF.

The table lists this clonotype with a few counts. The chain has TRBV7-9 and TRBJ2-1, with a weak D call TRBD1 (7 bases). The CDR3 sequence is 11 residues long. Germline CDR1 is SEHNR and CDR2 is FQNEAQ (reference sequence). Deletions cut 10 bases from V and 9 bases from J, with 13 bases between. CDR3 nucleotide sequence: TGTGCCAACCTCCAGGGGGGTGAGCAGTTCTTC. This codes for CANLQGGEQFF.

This clonotype has a handful of counts. As DNA, the CDR3 is TGTGCCAGCAGTTATTCATTCAGGGCCGACGAGCAGTACTTC. Protein sequence: CASSYSFRADEQYF. V usage is TRBV6-6 and J usage is TRBJ2-7; D possibly corresponds to TRBD1 (5 bases). This CDR3 has 14 amino acids. The germline V gene has CDR1 MNHNY and CDR2 SVGAGI (reference sequence). V lost 3 bases, J lost 5 bases, and 14 bases lay in between.

This clonotype was counted a few times. Possible read error: a much larger clone is one base away. This chain links TRBV6-2 or TRBV6-3 with TRBJ2-7, with D possibly being TRBD2 (6 bases). Germline assignment: CDR1 MNHEY and CDR2 SVGEGT. The CDR3 sequence is 11 residues long. The V gene lost 8 bases and the J gene lost 12 bases, with 17 bases spanning the gap. CDR3 sequence reads: CASLGTLGLYF. The CDR3 coding sequence is TGTGCCAGCCTGGGGACTCTTGGGTTGTACTTC.

This clonotype has a count of ten or more. The chain joins TRBV7-9 to TRBJ2-7; D is undetermined. The CDR3 consists of 12 residues. Per the germline V gene, CDR1 is SEHNR and CDR2 is FQNEAQ (reference sequence). Trimming removed 1 base from V and 4 bases from J, with 5 bases in between. CDR3 amino acids: CASSLGKYEQYF. Here the CDR3 DNA reads TGTGCCAGCAGCTTAGGAAAATACGAGCAGTACTTC.